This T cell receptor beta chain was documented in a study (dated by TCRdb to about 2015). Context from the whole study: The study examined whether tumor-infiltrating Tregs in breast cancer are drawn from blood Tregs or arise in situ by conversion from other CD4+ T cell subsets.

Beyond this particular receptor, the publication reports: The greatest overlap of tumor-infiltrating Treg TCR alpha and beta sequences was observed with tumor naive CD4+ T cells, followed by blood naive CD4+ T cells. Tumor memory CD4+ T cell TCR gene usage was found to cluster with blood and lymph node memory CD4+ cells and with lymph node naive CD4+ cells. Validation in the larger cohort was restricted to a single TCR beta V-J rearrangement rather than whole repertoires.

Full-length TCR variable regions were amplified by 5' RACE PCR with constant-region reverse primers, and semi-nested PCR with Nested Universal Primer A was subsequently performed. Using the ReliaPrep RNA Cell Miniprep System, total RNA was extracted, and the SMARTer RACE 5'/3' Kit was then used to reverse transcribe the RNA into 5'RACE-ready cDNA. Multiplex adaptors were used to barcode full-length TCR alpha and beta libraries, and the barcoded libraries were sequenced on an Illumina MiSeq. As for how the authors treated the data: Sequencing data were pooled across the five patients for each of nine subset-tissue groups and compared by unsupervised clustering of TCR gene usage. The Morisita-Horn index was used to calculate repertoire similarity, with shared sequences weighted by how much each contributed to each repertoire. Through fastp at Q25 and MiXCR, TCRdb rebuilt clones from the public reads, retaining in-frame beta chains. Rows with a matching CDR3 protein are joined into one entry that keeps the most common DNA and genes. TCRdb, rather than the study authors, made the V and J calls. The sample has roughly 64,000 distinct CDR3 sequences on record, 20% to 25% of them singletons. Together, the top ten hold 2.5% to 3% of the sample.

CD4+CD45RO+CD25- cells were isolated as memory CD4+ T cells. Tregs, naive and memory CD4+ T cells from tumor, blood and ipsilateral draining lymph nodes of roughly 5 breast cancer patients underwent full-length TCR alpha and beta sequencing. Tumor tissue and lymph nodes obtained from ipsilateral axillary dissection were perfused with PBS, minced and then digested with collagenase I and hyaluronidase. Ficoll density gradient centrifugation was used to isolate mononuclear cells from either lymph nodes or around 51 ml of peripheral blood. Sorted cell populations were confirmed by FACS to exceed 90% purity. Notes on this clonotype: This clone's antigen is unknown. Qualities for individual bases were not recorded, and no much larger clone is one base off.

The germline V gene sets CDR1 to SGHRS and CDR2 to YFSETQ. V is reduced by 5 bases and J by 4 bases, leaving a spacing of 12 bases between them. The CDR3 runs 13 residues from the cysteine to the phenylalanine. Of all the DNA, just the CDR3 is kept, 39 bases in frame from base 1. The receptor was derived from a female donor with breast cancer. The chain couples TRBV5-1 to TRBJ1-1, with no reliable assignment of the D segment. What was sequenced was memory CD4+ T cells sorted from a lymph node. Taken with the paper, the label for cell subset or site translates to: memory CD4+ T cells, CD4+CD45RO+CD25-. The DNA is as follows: TGCGCCAGCAGTCCACAGCGGGCCACTGAAGCTTTCTTT. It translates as CASSPQRATEAFF.